Following are 23 T cell receptor beta chains from one sample sequenced in a study of T cell changes during pregnancy in multiple sclerosis (dated by TCRdb to about 2019). The method behind the library was the immunoSEQ multiplex PCR assay. The table comes from immuneACCESS by way of TCRdb, which keeps in-frame sequences with V and J called. Part of the clones is missing from these tables; in studies checked, under half for an unresolved V gene and the rest for unknown reasons. For this sample the table gives 65,000 to 90,000 clones, of which 80% to 95% were detected only once. The top ten clones comprise 0.25% to 0.3% of the sample. Sequenced here: CD4+ T cells from peripheral blood mononuclear cells, sampled after pregnancy. These receptors were collected from a female donor with multiple sclerosis, enrolled in a pregnancy study.

The V and J genes are TRBV6-4 and TRBJ2-1; 10 bases are shared with TRBD2. J gave up 8 bases and V 4 bases, and 5 bases lay outside the gene matches. Germline assignment: CDR1 MRHNA and CDR2 SNTAGT. The CDR3 has 14 residues. CDR3 nucleotides: TGTGCCAGCAGTGCCTCCGGACTAGCGGATGAGCAGTTCTTC. It codes for CASSASGLADEQFF.

The genes are TRBV2 and TRBJ1-5; 7 bases fit TRBD1. The germline V gene has CDR1 SNHLY and CDR2 FYNNEI. This CDR3 region has 16 residues. Losses at the gene ends were 0 bases for V and 5 bases for J; bases not matched to a gene: 7. The CDR3 loop is CASSEAPGGSHQPQHF. The DNA of the CDR3 is TGTGCCAGCAGTGAAGCCCCAGGGGGAAGCCATCAGCCCCAGCATTTT.

V and J are TRBV6-5 and TRBJ2-3; 8 positions match TRBD2. CDR1 is MNHEY and CDR2 is SVGAGI in the germline V gene. V trimming: 4 bases; J trimming: 2 bases; junction bases outside the gene matches: 5. The CDR3 has 15 residues. The CDR3 DNA reads as TGTGCCAGCAGTTCTCAGCGGGGGTACACAGATACGCAGTATTTT. Amino acids: CASSSQRGYTDTQYF.

The V gene is TRBV27, the J gene TRBJ1-1; possible D gene TRBD1, 5 bases. CDR1 and CDR2 from the germline V gene are MNHEY and SMNVEV (reference sequence). This CDR3 has 14 residues. Trimming took 6 bases from V and 0 from J, leaving 11 bases between them. CDR3 in amino acids: CASREGLLNTEAFF. The CDR3 DNA sequence: TGTGCCAGCAGGGAGGGACTCTTGAACACTGAAGCTTTCTTT.

V is TRBV15 and J is TRBJ2-1; 7 bases map to TRBD1. This CDR3 has 15 residues. Germline trimming cut 1 base from V and 2 bases from J; bases unmatched to any gene: 2. Germline V gene data show CDR1 as LNHNV and CDR2 as YYDKDF (reference sequence). Here the CDR3 reads CATSRGGQTYNEQFF. Here the CDR3 DNA reads TGTGCCACCAGCAGAGGGGGACAGACCTACAATGAGCAGTTCTTC.

This clone turned up a few times. This chain links TRBV5-1 with TRBJ2-2; TRBD2 agrees at 7 bases. The germline V gene encodes CDR1 SGHRS and CDR2 YFSETQ. The CDR3 extends over 16 amino acids. V shed 7 bases, J shed 4 bases, and the junction held 13 bases outside the gene matches. The CDR3 DNA sequence: TGCGCCAGCTATCTAATGGGTCCGGGGGGCACCGGGGAGCTGTTTTTT. This codes for CASYLMGPGGTGELFF.

The chain links TRBV7-3 to TRBJ1-6, with 9 bases identical to TRBD1. This CDR3 spans 14 amino acids. Germline loops: CDR1 SGHTA, CDR2 FQGTGA. The V and J ends lost 2 bases and 10 bases, in that order; junction bases with no gene match: 3. CDR3 coding DNA: TGTGCCAGCAGCTTAGGGACAGGGTCATCACCCCTCCACTTT. This encodes CASSLGTGSSPLHF.

This chain links TRBV30 with TRBJ1-1; D might be TRBD1 (5 bases). The CDR3 spans 12 residues. With 2 bases removed from V and 6 bases from J, the gap between germline ends came to 10 bases. From germline, CDR1 is GTSNPN and CDR2 SVGIG (reference sequence). CDR3 sequence reads: CAWSTGISEAFF. The CDR3 DNA reads TGTGCCTGGAGTACAGGAATATCTGAAGCTTTCTTT.

The chain carries TRBV5-8 and TRBJ1-5, with D possibly being TRBD1 (5 bases). This CDR3 is 14 amino acids long. CDR1 and CDR2 (germline): SGHTS, YDEGEE. Trimming shortened V by 0 bases and J by 5 bases, and 9 bases separated the two germline ends. The CDR3 bases are TGTGCCAGCAGCTTGGTGGGGGGAGATCAGCCCCAGCATTTT. Its protein product is CASSLVGGDQPQHF.

This rearrangement joins TRBV11-2 to TRBJ2-3; 10 bases line up with TRBD2. The V gene's germline CDR1 is SGHAT and CDR2 FQNNGV. There are 16 residues in the CDR3. Trimming cost V 4 bases and J 2 bases; bases outside gene matches: 6. The CDR3 reads CASSSLSGGATDTQYF. The CDR3 nucleotides are TGTGCCAGCAGCTCCCTCAGCGGGGGGGCCACAGATACGCAGTATTTT.

The CDR3 reads CAWSVRDRRKTEAFF. As DNA, the CDR3 is TGTGCCTGGAGTGTTCGGGACAGAAGGAAAACTGAAGCTTTCTTT. The V gene is TRBV30, the J gene TRBJ1-1; TRBD1 matches at 7 bases. There are 15 residues in the CDR3. V lost 0 bases to trimming and J lost 5 bases; unmatched junction nucleotides: 9. Germline V gene sequence: CDR1 GTSNPN, CDR2 SVGIG (reference sequence).

V usage is TRBV18 and J usage is TRBJ1-5; D gene unclear. Germline loops: CDR1 KGHSH, CDR2 LQKENI. The CDR3 runs to 13 residues. V lost 1 base and J 5 bases, leaving 6 bases between the germline ends. CDR3 sequence: CASSPQRDQPQHF. The CDR3 DNA is TGTGCCAGCTCACCACAACGGGATCAGCCCCAGCATTTT.

V and J are TRBV11-2 and TRBJ1-5; 10 nucleotides line up with TRBD1. CDR3 size: 15 residues. V lost 5 bases to trimming and J lost 7 bases; unmatched junction nucleotides: 8. Per germline, CDR1 SGHAT and CDR2 FQNNGV. CDR3: CASSPTGTGDQPQHF. Here the CDR3 DNA reads TGTGCCAGCAGCCCGACCGGGACAGGGGACCAGCCCCAGCATTTT.

The rearrangement joins TRBV18 to TRBJ2-7, with TRBD1 identical over 7 bases. CDR1 and CDR2 (germline): KGHSH, LQKENI. CDR3 length equals 13 residues. V gave up 4 bases and J gave up 2 bases; unmatched junction bases: 2. The CDR3 spells CASSQGTAYEQYF. In DNA, the CDR3 is TGTGCCAGCTCACAAGGGACAGCCTACGAGCAGTACTTC. The full variable domain, with the rest looked up from reference TRBV18 and TRBJ2-7, is NAGVMQNPRHLVRRRGQEARLRCSPMKGHSHVYWYRQLPEEGLKFMVYLQKENIIDESGMPKERFSAEFPKEGPSILRIQQVVRGDSAAYFCASSQGTAYEQYFGPGTRLTVT.

The rearrangement links TRBV6-1 to TRBJ2-7; TRBD1 matches at 8 bases. V lost 4 bases and J lost 3; bases outside the gene matches: 5. Germline V lookup: CDR1 MNHNS, CDR2 SASEGT. The CDR3 runs 14 residues. The DNA for the CDR3 is TGTGCCAGCAGTGCGTCAACAGGGGGCTACGAGCAGTACTTC. Its translation is CASSASTGGYEQYF.

The V gene is TRBV18, the J gene TRBJ2-3; D ambiguous. CDR3 length: 13 amino acids. Germline CDR1 reads KGHSH; CDR2 reads LQKENI. Between the trimmed V and J ends, which lost 2 bases and 2 bases, there was a span of 5 bases. CDR3 DNA sequence: TGTGCCAGCTCACCAGACTTCACAGATACGCAGTATTTT. Translation: CASSPDFTDTQYF.

This sequence joins TRBV19 and TRBJ2-7; D is perhaps TRBD1 (5 bases). Trimming removed 1 base at V and 10 bases at J, with 23 bases between. The CDR3 covers 16 residues. CDR1 and CDR2 (germline): LNHDA, SQIVND (reference sequence). The CDR3 nucleotides read TGTGCCAGTAGTATAGTGGCCCCGAACCGGACACCTCCCCAGTACTTC. Encoded protein: CASSIVAPNRTPPQYF. Based on the CDR3 plus reference TRBV19 and TRBJ2-7, the full variable domain is DGGITQSPKYLFRKEGQNVTLSCEQNLNHDAMYWYRQDPGQGLRLIYYSQIVNDFQKGDIAEGYSVSREKKESFPLTVTSAQKNPTAFYLCASSIVAPNRTPPQYFGPGTRLTVT.

This clone appeared a single time. V and J are TRBV7-2 and TRBJ2-7, with D possibly being TRBD1 (6 bases). The germline V gene encodes CDR1 SGHTA and CDR2 FQGNSA. This CDR3 spans 13 amino acids. Trimming took 5 bases from V and 5 from J, leaving 13 bases between them. For the CDR3, the DNA is TGTGCCAGCAGCCAGAACAGGGAACACGAGCAGTACTTC. Its translation: CASSQNREHEQYF.

The chain is built from TRBV20-1 and TRBJ1-2; D perhaps matches TRBD1 (6 bases). Trimming took 8 bases from V and 8 from J, leaving 9 bases between them. Germline V lookup: CDR1 DFQATT, CDR2 SNEGSKA (reference sequence). The CDR3 is 9 amino acids. The CDR3 DNA follows: TGCAGTCCAGGGGTCGGCTACACCTTC. Translated: CSPGVGYTF.

The chain links TRBV18 to TRBJ1-5; weak D call: TRBD1 (6 bases). V dropped 5 bases and J dropped 6 bases, with 17 bases sitting between them. CDR1 is KGHSH, CDR2 LQKENI, per germline. The CDR3 loop spans 15 amino acids. The CDR3 DNA sequence: TGTGCCAGCTCATCCGAGGACAGTCAGATTCAGCCCCAGCATTTT. It codes for CASSSEDSQIQPQHF.

The chain is built from TRBV7-9 and TRBJ2-1, with D possibly TRBD1 on 5 matching bases. Germline CDR1 and CDR2: SEHNR and FQNEAQ (reference sequence). Trimming left V 6 bases short and J 6 bases short, with 15 bases between. The CDR3 consists of 14 residues. This CDR3 reads CASSFTGHLNEQFF. CDR3 nucleotide sequence: TGTGCCAGCAGTTTCACCGGACACCTCAATGAGCAGTTCTTC.

The chain links TRBV19 to TRBJ2-2; D is unresolved. Germline-derived CDR1 and CDR2 are LNHDA and SQIVND (reference sequence). The CDR3 is 14 residues long. Deletions cut 5 bases from V and 0 bases from J, with 7 bases between. The CDR3 loop is CASSVQSNTGELFF. The CDR3 region has the DNA TGTGCCAGTAGTGTACAGTCGAACACCGGGGAGCTGTTTTTT.

The CDR3 reads CASSGTASSNTIYF. CDR3 nucleotide sequence: TGTGCCAGCAGCGGGACAGCTTCCAGCAACACCATATATTTT. The chain uses TRBV9 and TRBJ1-3, with D maybe TRBD1 (6 bases). The length of the CDR3 is 14 residues. Trimming removed 3 bases at V and 7 bases at J, with 14 bases between. From germline, CDR1 is SGDLS and CDR2 YYNGEE. Drawing the rest from reference TRBV9 and TRBJ1-3, the complete variable domain is DSGVTQTPKHLITATGQRVTLRCSPRSGDLSVYWYQQSLDQGLQFLIQYYNGEERAKGNILERFSAQQFPDLHSELNLSSLELGDSALYFCASSGTASSNTIYFGEGSWLTVV.